A single sample gave rise to the 32 T cell receptor beta chains below, sequenced in a study of T cells in Graves' hyperthyroidism and ophthalmopathy. Amplified TCR beta CDR3 regions came from RNA transcripts. RT-PCR in the first round (using the HTBI primer set) targeted the TCR CDR3. A single record per CDR3 protein comes from TCRdb applying MiXCR to the multiplex PCR reads. The sample has 100,000 to 130,000 distinct CDR3 sequences; approximately 15% are singletons. The sample consisted of blood. All receptors come from a woman in her forties or fifties with Graves' hyperthyroidism.

The sample holds many counts of this clonotype. The CDR3 spells CASSLRDLGSEQFF. CDR3 coding DNA: TGTGCCAGCAGCTTGAGGGACTTGGGGAGTGAGCAGTTCTTC. This chain connects TRBV5-8 to TRBJ2-1; TRBD2 is a possible D gene (6 bases). The V gene lost 1 base and the J gene lost 9 bases, with 14 bases spanning the gap. This CDR3 has 14 amino acids. Germline CDR1 and CDR2: SGHTS and YDEGEE.

This clonotype showed up many times. The chain carries TRBV19 and TRBJ1-1, with D possibly TRBD1 on 5 matching bases. Trimming took 4 bases from V and 5 from J, leaving 11 bases between them. This CDR3 contains 13 residues. The germline V gene encodes CDR1 LNHDA and CDR2 SQIVND (reference sequence). CDR3 residues: CASSSQGRTEAFF. The CDR3 region has the DNA TGTGCCAGTAGTAGCCAGGGACGTACTGAAGCTTTCTTT.

Many counts were recorded for this clonotype. This chain uses TRBV6-5 with TRBJ1-5, with D maybe TRBD1 (6 bases). There are 16 residues in the CDR3. Trimming left V 1 base short and J 6 bases short, with 16 bases between. Germline values: CDR1 MNHEY, CDR2 SVGAGI. The chain's CDR3 is CASSYLLGGGGQPQHF. The CDR3 DNA is TGTGCCAGCAGTTACTTGTTGGGGGGGGGCGGTCAGCCCCAGCATTTT.

This clonotype was seen ten or more times. The chain recombines TRBV12-3 or TRBV12-4 with TRBJ1-2, with D hard to call. The CDR3 contains 14 residues. V shed 8 bases and J shed 5 bases, with 18 bases lying between them. The CDR3 region is CASSPMVDSYGYTF. The CDR3 nucleotides read TGTGCCAGCTCCCCCATGGTCGACTCTTATGGCTACACCTTC.

This clonotype was detected ten times or more. CDR3 DNA sequence: TGCAGCGTTGAAAGGGTCTCGGGGAGCGCAGATACGCAGTATTTT. Amino acid sequence: CSVERVSGSADTQYF. This chain uses TRBV29-1 with TRBJ2-3, with D tentatively TRBD2 (5 bases). The germline CDR1 and CDR2 sequences are SQVTM and ANQGSEA. The V and J ends lost 2 bases and 4 bases respectively, with 16 bases between them. The CDR3 consists of 15 residues.

This clonotype showed up many times. The chain is built from TRBV2 and TRBJ2-5; 14 nucleotides align to TRBD2. With V trimmed by 6 bases and J by 5 bases, 5 bases remained unmatched. This CDR3 has 15 amino acids. CDR1 is SNHLY and CDR2 is FYNNEI in the germline V gene. In nucleotides, the CDR3 is TGTGCCAGCAGCGATAGGACTAGCGGGAGGGAGACCCAGTACTTC. The encoded protein is CASSDRTSGRETQYF.

This clonotype was counted at least ten times. The chain employs TRBV19 and TRBJ2-2; a possible D gene is TRBD2 (6 bases). Germline CDR1 LNHDA, CDR2 SQIVND (reference sequence). The V and J ends lost 6 bases and 5 bases respectively, with 13 bases between them. The CDR3 runs to 14 residues. In DNA form, the CDR3 reads TGTGCCAGTAGCCATTGGAGGGATACCGGGGAGCTGTTTTTT. Translated, it gives CASSHWRDTGELFF.

At least ten counts were recorded for this clonotype. The V and J genes are TRBV12-3 or TRBV12-4 and TRBJ2-1, with TRBD2 matching over 8 bases. The V segment lost 7 bases and the J segment 4 bases; nucleotides outside the gene matches: 6. The CDR3 contains 14 residues. As DNA, the CDR3 is TGTGCCAGCACCCCGGGACTAGGGTACAATGAGCAGTTCTTC. Its protein product is CASTPGLGYNEQFF.

The CDR3 nucleotides are TGTGCCACCAGTGATTTTCAGGGACACTCATCAGATACGCAGTATTTT. Its translation: CATSDFQGHSSDTQYF. The chain couples TRBV24-1 to TRBJ2-3; D might be TRBD1 (6 bases). This CDR3 is 16 amino acids long. Germline V gene sequence: CDR1 KGHDR, CDR2 SFDVKD. The ends were cut back, 1 base at V and 4 bases at J, with 14 bases in the middle.

This clonotype was picked up a small number of times. This may come from a read error, since a much larger clone is one base off. This chain connects TRBV27 to TRBJ1-5; TRBD1 is a possible D gene (5 bases). The germline CDR1 and CDR2 sequences are MNHEY and SMNVEV (reference sequence). The CDR3 is 14 amino acids. CDR3 loop: CASSSTDSDQPQHF. CDR3 nucleotide sequence: TGTGCCAGCAGTTCGACAGATAGCGATCAGCCCCAGCATTTT.

This clonotype has ten or more counts. The chain joins TRBV6-1 to TRBJ2-1, with 10 bases matching TRBD2. J was trimmed by 3 bases and V by 7 bases; bases with no gene match: 12. This CDR3 comprises 17 residues. Germline V gene data show CDR1 as MNHNS and CDR2 as SASEGT. The CDR3 DNA sequence: TGTGCCAGCAAGGGGGGGATTGGGACTAGCGACTACAATGAGCAGTTCTTC. Amino acid sequence: CASKGGIGTSDYNEQFF.

In this sample, this clonotype turned up many times. This chain uses TRBV10-3 with TRBJ1-5, with 10 bases matching TRBD1. The germline V gene has CDR1 ENHRY and CDR2 SYGVKD. The CDR3 sequence is 14 residues long. The J segment lost 3 bases and the V segment lost 6 bases, leaving 2 bases of the junction unmatched. Here the CDR3 reads CAISGTGVNQPQHF. The CDR3 nucleotides read TGTGCCATCAGCGGGACAGGGGTCAATCAGCCCCAGCATTTT.

This clonotype was seen ten or more times. This rearrangement joins TRBV10-3 to TRBJ2-7; tentatively, D is TRBD2 (6 bases). Trimming left V 2 bases short and J 9 bases short, with 20 bases between. Looked up from germline, CDR1 is ENHRY and CDR2 is SYGVKD. The CDR3 contains 15 residues. Here the CDR3 DNA reads TGTGCCATCAGTGAGGAGTCGAGCGGGCCTGGGGGGCAGTACGTC. Residues: CAISEESSGPGGQYV.

In this sample, this clonotype turned up once. The germline gene is not matched at one end of the junction; a read error may be the cause. The chain couples TRBV6-1 to TRBJ1-1; 10 nucleotides match TRBD1. This CDR3 spans 15 amino acids. Germline V lookup: CDR1 MNHNS, CDR2 SASEGT. CDR3 region: CTSSVTGGAGTEAFF. The CDR3, as DNA: TGTACCAGCAGTGTGACAGGGGGCGCGGGTACTGAAGCTTTCTTT.

This clonotype was recorded at least ten times. This chain uses TRBV28 with TRBJ2-1; weak D call: TRBD2 (5 bases). The germline V gene has CDR1 MDHEN and CDR2 SYDVKM. Trimming removed 6 bases at V and 3 bases at J, with 15 bases between. The CDR3 is 15 amino acids. The chain's CDR3 is CASSPQGSHYNEQFF. CDR3 nucleotide sequence: TGTGCCAGCAGCCCTCAAGGGAGCCACTACAATGAGCAGTTCTTC.

This clonotype occurred many times. The gene calls are TRBV28 and TRBJ1-3; no clear D gene. The CDR3 has 14 amino acids. Germline loops: CDR1 MDHEN, CDR2 SYDVKM. Trimming removed 4 bases at V and 6 bases at J, with 13 bases between. CDR3 protein: CASSSVLLENTIYF. CDR3 sequence (DNA): TGTGCCAGCAGTTCCGTCCTACTAGAAAACACCATATATTTT. Looking up the rest from reference TRBV28 and TRBJ1-3 gives the full variable domain: DVKVTQSSRYLVKRTGEKVFLECVQDMDHENMFWYRQDPGLGLRLIYFSYDVKMKEKGDIPEGYSVSREKKERFSLILESASTNQTSMYLCASSSVLLENTIYFGEGSWLTVV.

Many counts were recorded for this clonotype. This chain joins TRBV5-1 and TRBJ2-3; 8 bases align to TRBD1. The germline V gene encodes CDR1 SGHRS and CDR2 YFSETQ. The junction had 5 bases not matched to a gene; V was cut back by 7 bases and J by 4 bases. The CDR3 is 13 residues long. CDR3 sequence: CASGQGEADTQYF. For the CDR3, the DNA is TGCGCCAGCGGACAGGGCGAGGCAGATACGCAGTATTTT.

This clonotype was recorded at least ten times. The chain joins TRBV2 to TRBJ2-5, with a tentative D call TRBD2 (6 bases). This CDR3 region has 16 residues. The V and J ends lost 6 bases and 3 bases respectively, with 20 bases between them. Germline loops: CDR1 SNHLY, CDR2 FYNNEI. CDR3 sequence: CASRRDLATREETQYF. The CDR3 nucleotides are TGTGCCAGCAGGAGGGACTTAGCGACGAGGGAAGAGACCCAGTACTTC.

Ten or more counts support this clonotype. The chain couples TRBV20-1 to TRBJ2-5, with 8 bases fitting TRBD1. The V gene end was trimmed by 6 bases and the J gene end by 2 bases; junction bases not matched to a gene: 5. Germline CDR1 and CDR2: DFQATT and SNEGSKA (reference sequence). The CDR3 contains 13 residues. The CDR3 protein is CSAAYRGQETQYF. The CDR3 DNA is TGCAGTGCCGCCTACAGGGGGCAAGAGACCCAGTACTTC.

Ten or more counts support this clonotype. The chain is built from TRBV7-9 and TRBJ2-6; weak D call: TRBD1 (5 bases). Germline loops: CDR1 SEHNR, CDR2 FQNEAQ (reference sequence). The CDR3 is 18 residues long. Between the trimmed V and J ends, which lost 5 bases and 0 bases, there was a span of 17 bases. CDR3 residues: CASSPQGTGFSGANVLTF. CDR3 DNA: TGTGCCAGCAGCCCGCAAGGTACAGGTTTCTCTGGGGCCAACGTCCTGACTTTC.

This clonotype appeared a few times. The chain has TRBV19 and TRBJ1-2, with 8 bases fitting TRBD1. V lost 4 bases, J lost 8 bases, and 3 bases stayed unmatched. Germline lookup yields CDR1 LNHDA and CDR2 SQIVND (reference sequence). This CDR3 spans 12 amino acids. As DNA, the CDR3 is TGTGCCAGTAGTAGACAGGGGAGCGGCTACACCTTC. Its protein product is CASSRQGSGYTF. Filled out from reference TRBV19 and TRBJ1-2, the complete variable domain reads DGGITQSPKYLFRKEGQNVTLSCEQNLNHDAMYWYRQDPGQGLRLIYYSQIVNDFQKGDIAEGYSVSREKKESFPLTVTSAQKNPTAFYLCASSRQGSGYTFGSGTRLTVV.

This clonotype occurred many times. The chain links TRBV20-1 to TRBJ1-4; no reliable D call. V was shortened by 7 bases and J by 1 base, with 22 bases between the two germline ends. This CDR3 contains 17 residues. Germline values: CDR1 DFQATT, CDR2 SNEGSKA (reference sequence). CDR3 sequence reads: CSGRPTPTHRTNEKLFF. In nucleotides, the CDR3 is TGCAGTGGGAGGCCGACACCTACCCACCGAACTAATGAAAAACTGTTTTTT.

Comment on this clonotype: Relative to the germline gene, one junction end is altered; a read error may explain this. The V and J genes are TRBV6-2 or TRBV6-3 and TRBJ1-3; weak D call: TRBD1 (5 bases). The CDR3 has 14 residues. Germline CDR1 MNHEY, CDR2 SVGEGT. CDR3 sequence reads: CANSYSPGVDTIYF. CDR3 DNA sequence: TGTGCCAACAGTTACTCGCCGGGGGTGGACACCATATATTTT.

V gene TRBV11-2 combines with J gene TRBJ2-4; D not resolved. Trimming removed 6 bases at V and 3 bases at J, with 15 bases between. The CDR3 is made up of 15 amino acids. CDR1 SGHAT and CDR2 FQNNGV come from the germline V gene. CDR3 nucleotides: TGTGCCAGCAGTTACGAAGCCTGGGGCAAAAACATTCAGTACTTC. Translating gives CASSYEAWGKNIQYF.

There are many counts of this clonotype. The rearrangement uses TRBV10-3 and TRBJ2-3; perhaps TRBD1 as D (7 bases). CDR3 size: 13 residues. With 8 bases removed from V and 2 bases from J, the gap between germline ends came to 11 bases. Germline V lookup: CDR1 ENHRY, CDR2 SYGVKD. The DNA for the CDR3 is TGTGCCATCCGGGGGACAGACACAGATACGCAGTATTTT. Translating it yields CAIRGTDTDTQYF.

This clonotype was picked up many times. The J gene is TRBJ2-3, the V gene TRBV7-3, with TRBD2 matching 8 bases. CDR3 length equals 13 residues. After removal of 0 bases from V and 14 bases from J, the junction contained 7 bases not matched to a gene. CDR1 and CDR2 from the germline V gene are SGHTA and FQGTGA. CDR3 sequence reads: CASSLTQERETYF. CDR3 bases: TGTGCCAGCAGCTTAACGCAGGAGCGGGAGACGTATTTT. Full variable domain (missing parts from reference TRBV7-3 and TRBJ2-3): GAGVSQTPSNKVTEKGKYVELRCDPISGHTALYWYRQSLGQGPEFLIYFQGTGAADDSGLPNDRFFAVRPEGSVSTLKIQRTERGDSAVYLCASSLTQERETYFGPGTRLTVL.

This clonotype was found many times. The rearrangement links TRBV27 to TRBJ1-1; D gene ambiguous. There are 14 residues in the CDR3. Trimming shortened V by 6 bases and J by 7 bases, and 18 bases separated the two germline ends. Per germline, CDR1 MNHEY and CDR2 SMNVEV (reference sequence). CDR3 DNA sequence: TGTGCCAGCAGACCCCACGGGCTATGGAATGAAGCTTTCTTT. It translates to CASRPHGLWNEAFF.

In this sample, this clonotype turned up many times. J is TRBJ1-1 and V is TRBV28, with 8 nucleotides matching TRBD1. The CDR3 loop spans 15 amino acids. Germline lookup yields CDR1 MDHEN and CDR2 SYDVKM. V gave up 1 base and J gave up 5 bases; unmatched junction bases: 6. For the CDR3, the DNA is TGTGCCAGCAGTTTATATGTTACAGGGGGAACTGAAGCTTTCTTT. Protein sequence: CASSLYVTGGTEAFF.

This clonotype was observed at least ten times. CDR3 in amino acids: CSAIVSGGPGTGELFF. CDR3 DNA: TGCAGTGCTATCGTTAGCGGTGGTCCGGGCACCGGGGAGCTGTTTTTT. The chain recombines TRBV20-1 with TRBJ2-2; a weak D match, TRBD2 (6 bases). This CDR3 contains 16 residues. Germline CDR1 is DFQATT and CDR2 is SNEGSKA (reference sequence). V lost 4 bases, J lost 4 bases, and 19 bases lay in between.

This clonotype was counted many times. The genes are TRBV7-8 and TRBJ1-1, with 7 bases that match TRBD1. The trim removed 5 bases at V and 2 bases at J, leaving 5 bases unmatched. The CDR3 spans 14 residues. In germline, CDR1 is SGHVS, CDR2 FQNEAQ. The CDR3, as DNA: TGTGCCAGCAGCCTGGGACAGAGCAACACTGAAGCTTTCTTT. Amino acid sequence: CASSLGQSNTEAFF.

This clonotype was found many times. The chain employs TRBV5-1 and TRBJ2-2, with 9 nucleotides matching TRBD1. The germline CDR1 and CDR2 sequences are SGHRS and YFSETQ. The junction had 10 bases not matched to a gene; V was cut back by 3 bases and J by 4 bases. The CDR3 is 17 residues long. The CDR3, as DNA: TGCGCCAGCAGCTACTCGCCGGGACAGGGAACCACCGGGGAGCTGTTTTTT. It codes for CASSYSPGQGTTGELFF.

There are many counts of this clonotype. The chain links TRBV7-3 to TRBJ2-1; TRBD2 aligns across 7 bases. The germline gives CDR1 SGHTA, CDR2 FQGTGA. J gave up 8 bases and V 3 bases, and 10 bases lay outside the gene matches. The length of the CDR3 is 15 residues. CDR3 amino acids: CASSFPSGRVDEQFF. CDR3 nucleotide sequence: TGTGCCAGCAGCTTTCCTAGTGGGAGGGTCGATGAGCAGTTCTTC. The whole variable domain, remainder taken from reference TRBV7-3 and TRBJ2-1, is GAGVSQTPSNKVTEKGKYVELRCDPISGHTALYWYRQSLGQGPEFLIYFQGTGAADDSGLPNDRFFAVRPEGSVSTLKIQRTERGDSAVYLCASSFPSGRVDEQFFGPGTRLTVL.